This TCR beta chain was found in a study of T cell clonality in common variable immunodeficiency. CVID subjects were neither ill nor on immunomodulatory or immunosuppressive medication at sampling. Germline values: CDR1 SGHDN, CDR2 FVKESK. The CDR3 is 15 residues long. J lost 8 bases, V lost 2 bases, and 7 bases had no gene match. Study-level points and caveats: In common variable immunodeficiency, TCR beta chains reportedly carried fewer deletions and N-nucleotide insertions.

For this clone: Its specificity is unknown. The CDR3 end falls 3 residues outside the read, so it is completed with the germline J gene.

Sequencing used immunoSEQ multiplex PCR; TCRdb keeps in-frame clones, though not all of them. Its table lists over 15,000 clones. Input material: peripheral blood mononuclear cells. This TCR derives from a human donor with common variable immunodeficiency. This chain joins TRBV14 and TRBJ1-4, with 8 bases aligning to TRBD1. CDR3 DNA, as far as it was read: TGTGCCAGCAGCCAACGGACAGGGAGTGACGAAAAA. This gives the protein CASSQRTGSDEK. The CDR3 reads in full as CASSQRTGSDEKLFF.